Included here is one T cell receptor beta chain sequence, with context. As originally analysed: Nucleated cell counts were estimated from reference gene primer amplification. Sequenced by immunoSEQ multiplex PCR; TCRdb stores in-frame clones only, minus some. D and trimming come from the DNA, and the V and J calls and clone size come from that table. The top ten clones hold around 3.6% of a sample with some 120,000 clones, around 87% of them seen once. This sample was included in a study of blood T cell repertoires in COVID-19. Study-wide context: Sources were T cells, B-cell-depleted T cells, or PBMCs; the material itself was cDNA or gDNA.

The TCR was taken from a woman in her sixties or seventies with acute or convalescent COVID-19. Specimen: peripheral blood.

The CDR3 region is CAWRVAGVYEQFF. The DNA for the CDR3 is TGTGCCTGGAGGGTAGCGGGAGTCTATGAGCAGTTCTTC. V gene TRBV30 combines with J gene TRBJ2-1; 9 bases align to TRBD2. CDR1 and CDR2 from the germline V gene are GTSNPN and SVGIG (reference sequence). The V and J ends lost 3 bases and 8 bases, in that order; junction bases with no gene match: 5. The CDR3 covers 13 residues.